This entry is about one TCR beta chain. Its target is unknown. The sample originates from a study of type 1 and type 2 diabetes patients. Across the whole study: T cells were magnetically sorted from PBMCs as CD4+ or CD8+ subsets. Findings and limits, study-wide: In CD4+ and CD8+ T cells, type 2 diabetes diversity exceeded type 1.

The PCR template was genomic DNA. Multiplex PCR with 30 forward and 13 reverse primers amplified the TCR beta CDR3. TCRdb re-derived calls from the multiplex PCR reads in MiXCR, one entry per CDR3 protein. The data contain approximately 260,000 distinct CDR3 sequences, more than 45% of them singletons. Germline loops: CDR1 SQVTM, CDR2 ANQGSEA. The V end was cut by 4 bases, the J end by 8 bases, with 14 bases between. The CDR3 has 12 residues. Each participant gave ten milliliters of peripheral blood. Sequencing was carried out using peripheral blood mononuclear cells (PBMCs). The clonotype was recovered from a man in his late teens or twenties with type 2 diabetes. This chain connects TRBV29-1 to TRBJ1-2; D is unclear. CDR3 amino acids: CSVVTGRRGYTF. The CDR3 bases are TGCAGCGTTGTAACCGGGCGACGGGGCTACACCTTC.